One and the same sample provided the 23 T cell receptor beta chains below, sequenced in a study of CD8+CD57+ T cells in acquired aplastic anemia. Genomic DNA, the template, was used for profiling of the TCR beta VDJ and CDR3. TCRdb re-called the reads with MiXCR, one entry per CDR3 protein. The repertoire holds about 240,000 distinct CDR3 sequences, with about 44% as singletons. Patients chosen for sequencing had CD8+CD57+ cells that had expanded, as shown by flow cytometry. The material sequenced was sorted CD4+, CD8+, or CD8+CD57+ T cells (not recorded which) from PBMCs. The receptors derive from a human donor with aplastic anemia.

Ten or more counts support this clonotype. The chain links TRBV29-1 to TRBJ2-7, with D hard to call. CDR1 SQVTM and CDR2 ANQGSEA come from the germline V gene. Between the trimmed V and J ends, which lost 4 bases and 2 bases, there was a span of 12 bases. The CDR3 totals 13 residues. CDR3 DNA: TGCAGCGTTGTCGCCCAGACCACCTACGAGCAGTACTTC. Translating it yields CSVVAQTTYEQYF.

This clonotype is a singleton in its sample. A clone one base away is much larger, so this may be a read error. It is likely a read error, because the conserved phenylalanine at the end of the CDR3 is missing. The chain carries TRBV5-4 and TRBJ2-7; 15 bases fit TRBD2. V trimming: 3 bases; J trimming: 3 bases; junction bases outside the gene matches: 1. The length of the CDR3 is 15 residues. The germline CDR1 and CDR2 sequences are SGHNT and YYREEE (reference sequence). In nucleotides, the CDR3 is TGTGCCAGCAGCTCGGGACTAGCGGGAGGCTACGAGCAGTACCTC. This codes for CASSSGLAGGYEQYL.

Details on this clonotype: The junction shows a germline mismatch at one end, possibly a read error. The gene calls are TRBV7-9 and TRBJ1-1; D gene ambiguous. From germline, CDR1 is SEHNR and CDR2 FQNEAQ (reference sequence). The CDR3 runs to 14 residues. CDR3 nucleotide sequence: TGTGCCAGCAGCTTAGGAGTGGCCTACACTGAGGCTTTCTTT. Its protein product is CASSLGVAYTEAFF.

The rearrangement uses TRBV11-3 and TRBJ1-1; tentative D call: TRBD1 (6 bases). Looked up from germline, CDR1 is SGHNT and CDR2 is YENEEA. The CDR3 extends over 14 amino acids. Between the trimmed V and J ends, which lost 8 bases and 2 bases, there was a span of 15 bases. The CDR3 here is CASRNRDTNTEAFF. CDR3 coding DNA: TGTGCCAGCCGGAACAGGGATACTAACACTGAAGCTTTCTTT. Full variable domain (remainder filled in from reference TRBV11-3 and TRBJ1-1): EAGVVQSPRYKIIEKKQPVAFWCNPISGHNTLYWYLQNLGQGPELLIRYENEEAVDDSQLPKDRFSAERLKGVDSTLKIQPAELGDSAVYLCASRNRDTNTEAFFGQGTRLTVV.

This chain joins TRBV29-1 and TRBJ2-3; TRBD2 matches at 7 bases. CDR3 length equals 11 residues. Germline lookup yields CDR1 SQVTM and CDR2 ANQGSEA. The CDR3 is CRASGNNEQYF. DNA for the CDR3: TGCAGGGCTAGCGGAAACAATGAGCAGTATTTT.

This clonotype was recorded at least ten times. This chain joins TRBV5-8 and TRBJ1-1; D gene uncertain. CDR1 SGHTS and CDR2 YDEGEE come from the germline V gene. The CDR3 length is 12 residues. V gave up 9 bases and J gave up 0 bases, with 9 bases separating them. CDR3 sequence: CAIQSLNTEAFF. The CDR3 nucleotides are TGTGCCATCCAGTCCCTGAACACTGAAGCTTTCTTT. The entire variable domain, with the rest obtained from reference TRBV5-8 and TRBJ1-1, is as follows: EAGVTQSPTHLIKTRGQQATLRCSPISGHTSVYWYQQALGLGLQFLLWYDEGEERNRGNFPPRFSGRQFPNYSSELNVNALELEDSALYLCAIQSLNTEAFFGQGTRLTVV.

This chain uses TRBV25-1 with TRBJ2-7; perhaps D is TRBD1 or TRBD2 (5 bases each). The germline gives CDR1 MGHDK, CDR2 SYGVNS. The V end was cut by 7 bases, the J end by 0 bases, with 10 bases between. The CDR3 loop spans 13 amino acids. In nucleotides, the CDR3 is TGTGCCAGCACGGCAGGGACCTCCTACGAGCAGTACTTC. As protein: CASTAGTSYEQYF.

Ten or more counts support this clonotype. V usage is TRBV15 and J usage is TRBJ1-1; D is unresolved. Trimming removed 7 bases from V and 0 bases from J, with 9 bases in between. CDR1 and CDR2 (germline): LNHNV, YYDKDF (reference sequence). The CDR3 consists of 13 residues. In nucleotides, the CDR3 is TGTGCCACCAACACTCAGGTGAACACTGAAGCTTTCTTT. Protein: CATNTQVNTEAFF. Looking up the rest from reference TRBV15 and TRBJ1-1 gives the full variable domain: DAMVIQNPRYQVTQFGKPVTLSCSQTLNHNVMYWYQQKSSQAPKLLFHYYDKDFNNEADTPDNFQSRRPNTSFCFLDIRSPGLGDTAMYLCATNTQVNTEAFFGQGTRLTVV.

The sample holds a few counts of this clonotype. The CDR3 region has the DNA TGTGCCAGCAGTGTACAGGGACGAGGAGAGACCCAGTACTTC. This translates into CASSVQGRGETQYF. J is TRBJ2-5 and V is TRBV28; possible D gene TRBD1, 6 bases. Trimming left V 5 bases short and J 4 bases short, with 14 bases between. Germline V lookup: CDR1 MDHEN, CDR2 SYDVKM. This CDR3 contains 14 residues.

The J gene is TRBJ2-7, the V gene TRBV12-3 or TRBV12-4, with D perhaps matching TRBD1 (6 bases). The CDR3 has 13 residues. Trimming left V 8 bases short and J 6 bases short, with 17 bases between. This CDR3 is CASDLNQGTEQYF. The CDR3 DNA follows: TGTGCCAGCGATCTTAACCAGGGGACCGAGCAGTACTTC.

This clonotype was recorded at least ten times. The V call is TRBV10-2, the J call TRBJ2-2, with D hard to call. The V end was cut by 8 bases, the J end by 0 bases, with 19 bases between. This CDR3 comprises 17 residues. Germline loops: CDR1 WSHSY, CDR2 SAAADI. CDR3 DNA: TGCGCCAGCTATTTCTTGGGGAACGGTGCGAACACCGGGGAGCTGTTTTTT. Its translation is CASYFLGNGANTGELFF.

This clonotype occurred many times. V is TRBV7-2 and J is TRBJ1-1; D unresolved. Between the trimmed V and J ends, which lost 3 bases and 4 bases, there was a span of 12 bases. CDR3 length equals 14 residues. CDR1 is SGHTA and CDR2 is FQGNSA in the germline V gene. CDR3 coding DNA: TGTGCCAGCAGCTTTCGGGGAGATAGCACTGAAGCTTTCTTT. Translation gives CASSFRGDSTEAFF.

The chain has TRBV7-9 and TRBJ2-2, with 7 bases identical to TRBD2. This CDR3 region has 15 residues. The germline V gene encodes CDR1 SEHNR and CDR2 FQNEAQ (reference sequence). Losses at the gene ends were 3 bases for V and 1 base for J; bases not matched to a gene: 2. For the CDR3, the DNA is TGTGCCAGCAGCTTGGAGCGGGGGAACACCGGGGAGCTGTTTTTT. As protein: CASSLERGNTGELFF.

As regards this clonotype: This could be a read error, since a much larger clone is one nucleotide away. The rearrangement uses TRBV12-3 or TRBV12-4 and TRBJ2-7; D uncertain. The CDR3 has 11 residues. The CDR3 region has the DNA TGTGCCAGCAGTTTCGGGCACGAGCAGTGCTTC. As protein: CASSFGHEQCF.

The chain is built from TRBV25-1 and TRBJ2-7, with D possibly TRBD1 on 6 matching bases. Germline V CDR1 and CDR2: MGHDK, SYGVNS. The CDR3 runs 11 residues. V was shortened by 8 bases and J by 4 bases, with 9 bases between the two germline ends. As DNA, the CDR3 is TGTGCCAGCGGACAGAGGTACGAGCAGTACTTC. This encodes CASGQRYEQYF.

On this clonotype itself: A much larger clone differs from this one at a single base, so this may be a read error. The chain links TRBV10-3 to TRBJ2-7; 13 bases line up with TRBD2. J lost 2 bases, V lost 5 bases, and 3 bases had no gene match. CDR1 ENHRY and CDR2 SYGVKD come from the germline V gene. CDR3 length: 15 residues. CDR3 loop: CAISWTSGGPYEQYF. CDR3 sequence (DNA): TGTGCCATCAGTTGGACTAGCGGGGGTCCCTACGAGCAGTACTTC.

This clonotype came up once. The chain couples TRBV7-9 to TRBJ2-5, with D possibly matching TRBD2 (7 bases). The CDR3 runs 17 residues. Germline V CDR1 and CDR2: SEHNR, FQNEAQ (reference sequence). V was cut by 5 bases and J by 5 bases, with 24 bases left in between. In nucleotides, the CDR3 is TGTGCCAGCAGCCCCTTCGGGAGAGGGGGGGCCTGGGAGACCCAGTACTTC. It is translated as CASSPFGRGGAWETQYF. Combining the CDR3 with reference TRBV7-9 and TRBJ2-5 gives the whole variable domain DTGVSQNPRHKITKRGQNVTFRCDPISEHNRLYWYRQTLGQGPEFLTYFQNEAQLEKSRLLSDRFSAERPKGSFSTLEIQRTEQGDSAMYLCASSPFGRGGAWETQYFGPGTRLLVL.

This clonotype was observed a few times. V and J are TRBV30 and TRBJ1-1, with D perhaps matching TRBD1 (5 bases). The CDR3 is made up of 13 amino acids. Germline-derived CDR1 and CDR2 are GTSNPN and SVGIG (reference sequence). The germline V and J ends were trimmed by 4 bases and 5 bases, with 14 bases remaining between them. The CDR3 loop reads CAWNQGVRTEAFF. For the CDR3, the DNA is TGTGCCTGGAATCAGGGAGTAAGGACTGAAGCTTTCTTT. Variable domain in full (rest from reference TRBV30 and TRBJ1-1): SQTIHQWPATLVQPVGSPLSLECTVEGTSNPNLYWYRQAAGRGLQLLFYSVGIGQISSEVPQNLSASRPQDRQFILSSKKLLLSDSGFYLCAWNQGVRTEAFFGQGTRLTVV.

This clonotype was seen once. This chain's CDR3 is CATLRDPGANVLTF. CDR3 nucleotide sequence: TGTGCCACGCTCAGGGACCCTGGGGCCAACGTCCTGACTTTC. The J gene is TRBJ2-6, the V gene TRBV10-3; possibly TRBD1 or TRBD2 for D (5 bases each). Deletions cut 10 bases from V and 2 bases from J, with 12 bases between. The CDR3 spans 14 residues. Germline lookup yields CDR1 ENHRY and CDR2 SYGVKD.

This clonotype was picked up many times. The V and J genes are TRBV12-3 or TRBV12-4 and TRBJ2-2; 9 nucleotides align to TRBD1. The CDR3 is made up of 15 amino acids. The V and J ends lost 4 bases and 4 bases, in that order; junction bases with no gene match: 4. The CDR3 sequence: CASSYHRGRTGELFF. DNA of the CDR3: TGTGCCAGCAGTTACCACAGGGGGCGCACCGGGGAGCTGTTTTTT.

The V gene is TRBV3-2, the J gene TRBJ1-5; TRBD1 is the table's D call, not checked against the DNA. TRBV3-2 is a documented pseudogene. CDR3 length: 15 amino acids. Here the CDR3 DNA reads TGTGCCAGCAGCCAGCAGGGACAGGGAAGACAGCCCCAGCATTTT. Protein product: CASSQQGQGRQPQHF.

CDR3 DNA: TGTGCCAGCAGTTTCTTTCTCTTTCCAGACCTGAACACTGAAGCTTTCTTT. Amino acids: CASSFFLFPDLNTEAFF. This sequence joins TRBV12-3 or TRBV12-4 and TRBJ1-1; no definite D call. The ends were cut back, 3 bases at V and 0 bases at J, with 17 bases in the middle. This CDR3 has 17 residues.

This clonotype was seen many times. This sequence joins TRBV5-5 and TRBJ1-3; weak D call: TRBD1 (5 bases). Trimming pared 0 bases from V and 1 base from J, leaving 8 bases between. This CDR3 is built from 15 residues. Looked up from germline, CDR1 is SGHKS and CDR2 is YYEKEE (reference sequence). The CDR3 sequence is CASSLAGPSGNTIYF. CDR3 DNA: TGTGCCAGCAGCTTGGCGGGGCCATCTGGAAACACCATATATTTT.